Following are 30 T cell receptor beta chains from one sample sequenced in a study of control samples from healthy donors and cancer patients. Here immunoSEQ multiplex PCR was the method, and the copy in TCRdb shows in-frame clones only, minus some. The sample has about 160,000 clones, under 96% seen once. The source material was blood. The receptors were sampled from a woman younger than 45 in good health.

V is TRBV9 and J is TRBJ1-6; no clear D. The ends were cut back, 1 base at V and 7 bases at J, with 12 bases in the middle. The CDR3 sequence is 15 residues long. Germline-derived CDR1 and CDR2 are SGDLS and YYNGEE. The CDR3 nucleotides are TGTGCCAGCAGCGTAAACCCAATGGAGAATTCACCCCTCCACTTT. Translation gives CASSVNPMENSPLHF.

The chain is built from TRBV6-5 and TRBJ1-6; D gene unclear. CDR1 is MNHEY, CDR2 SVGAGI, per germline. The CDR3 is 13 residues long. Trimming left V 8 bases short and J 9 bases short, with 14 bases between. The CDR3 nucleotides are TGTGCCAGCGGTCGAGAGGTAGCTTCACCCCTCCACTTT. Protein sequence: CASGREVASPLHF.

The gene calls are TRBV15 and TRBJ2-1; a possible D gene is TRBD2 (5 bases). Between the trimmed V and J ends, which lost 0 bases and 6 bases, there was a span of 12 bases. The CDR3 is 15 amino acids. In germline, CDR1 is LNHNV, CDR2 YYDKDF (reference sequence). The CDR3 loop is CATSRDVGVGNEQFF. CDR3 coding DNA: TGTGCCACCAGCAGAGATGTGGGAGTCGGCAATGAGCAGTTCTTC.

This rearrangement joins TRBV14 to TRBJ2-6; D is possibly TRBD1 or TRBD2 (5 bases each). CDR3 length equals 16 residues. The V and J ends lost 6 bases and 4 bases respectively, with 16 bases between them. Germline V lookup: CDR1 SGHDN, CDR2 FVKESK. In DNA form, the CDR3 reads TGTGCCAGCAGTAACCGAGGGGCTCGGGGGGCCAACGTCCTGACTTTC. Translation gives CASSNRGARGANVLTF.

This rearrangement joins TRBV28 to TRBJ2-7; 7 bases align to TRBD2. The CDR3 spans 15 residues. V gave up 5 bases and J gave up 3 bases; unmatched junction bases: 10. CDR1 MDHEN and CDR2 SYDVKM come from the germline V gene. The CDR3 sequence is CASSRAREGRYEQYF. The CDR3 nucleotides read TGTGCCAGCAGTAGGGCGAGGGAGGGCCGCTACGAGCAGTACTTC.

The chain employs TRBV19 and TRBJ2-1; 7 nucleotides align to TRBD2. This CDR3 is built from 15 residues. Germline V gene lookup returns CDR1 LNHDA and CDR2 SQIVND (reference sequence). J was trimmed by 3 bases and V by 8 bases; bases with no gene match: 10. This CDR3 reads CASDPSSGYYNEQFF. DNA of the CDR3: TGTGCCAGTGACCCCTCTAGCGGATACTACAATGAGCAGTTCTTC. Drawing the rest from reference TRBV19 and TRBJ2-1, the complete variable domain is DGGITQSPKYLFRKEGQNVTLSCEQNLNHDAMYWYRQDPGQGLRLIYYSQIVNDFQKGDIAEGYSVSREKKESFPLTVTSAQKNPTAFYLCASDPSSGYYNEQFFGPGTRLTVL.

The chain employs TRBV6-5 and TRBJ2-7; weak D call: TRBD1 (6 bases). Deletions cut 6 bases from V and 0 bases from J, with 9 bases between. CDR1 and CDR2 (germline): MNHEY, SVGAGI. CDR3 size: 13 residues. The DNA for the CDR3 is TGTGCCAGCAGAAGGACAGCCTCCTACGAGCAGTACTTC. Translating it yields CASRRTASYEQYF.

This clone was seen a single time. The chain recombines TRBV28 with TRBJ2-7; D is undetermined. This CDR3 has 11 residues. V shed 4 bases and J shed 7 bases, with 8 bases lying between them. Germline CDR1 MDHEN, CDR2 SYDVKM. As DNA, the CDR3 is TGTGCCAGCAGTTCCATTAAGGAGCAGTACTTC. Its translation is CASSSIKEQYF. The full variable domain, rest sourced from reference TRBV28 and TRBJ2-7, is DVKVTQSSRYLVKRTGEKVFLECVQDMDHENMFWYRQDPGLGLRLIYFSYDVKMKEKGDIPEGYSVSREKKERFSLILESASTNQTSMYLCASSSIKEQYFGPGTRLTVT.

V is TRBV25-1 and J is TRBJ1-5; D is possibly TRBD1 (5 bases). The CDR3 is 16 residues long. Between the trimmed V and J ends, which lost 4 bases and 7 bases, there was a span of 20 bases. CDR1 MGHDK and CDR2 SYGVNS come from the germline V gene. The CDR3 DNA reads TGTGCCAGCAGTGCAAGCGGGACCACCCGCGGCCAGCCCCAGCATTTT. Protein product: CASSASGTTRGQPQHF.

The chain combines TRBV2 with TRBJ2-1; TRBD1 might be the D (5 bases). CDR1 is SNHLY, CDR2 FYNNEI, per germline. This CDR3 comprises 14 residues. V was shortened by 6 bases and J by 0 bases, with 9 bases between the two germline ends. The CDR3 region is CASRGVSSYNEQFF. CDR3 bases: TGTGCCAGCAGAGGGGTCAGCTCCTACAATGAGCAGTTCTTC.

The chain links TRBV6-1 to TRBJ2-3, with D unclear. V gave up 1 base and J gave up 2 bases, with 10 bases separating them. This CDR3 spans 15 amino acids. CDR1 is MNHNS, CDR2 SASEGT, per germline. The CDR3 protein is CASSEDVAITDTQYF. In DNA form, the CDR3 reads TGTGCCAGCAGTGAAGATGTGGCAATCACAGATACGCAGTATTTT.

The chain combines TRBV19 with TRBJ2-7; TRBD2 is a possible D gene (6 bases). V lost 5 bases and J 6 bases, leaving 11 bases between the germline ends. The length of the CDR3 is 12 residues. Per the germline V gene, CDR1 is LNHDA and CDR2 is SQIVND (reference sequence). CDR3 residues: CASSWRGGEQYF. The CDR3 nucleotides read TGTGCCAGTAGTTGGAGGGGTGGCGAGCAGTACTTC.

This clone has a handful of counts. This chain connects TRBV10-1 to TRBJ2-1, with 7 bases matching TRBD1. The CDR3 has 13 residues. The V segment lost 8 bases and the J segment 3 bases; nucleotides outside the gene matches: 4. The germline gives CDR1 WNHNN, CDR2 SYGVQD (reference sequence). The DNA for the CDR3 is TGCGCCAGCGGACGACAGGGCTACAATGAGCAGTTCTTC. Translation gives CASGRQGYNEQFF.

The rearrangement links TRBV5-5 to TRBJ2-7; TRBD2 matches at 10 bases. The CDR3 spans 16 residues. J lost 2 bases, V lost 0 bases, and 5 bases had no gene match. Per the germline V gene, CDR1 is SGHKS and CDR2 is YYEKEE (reference sequence). The CDR3 coding sequence is TGTGCCAGCAGCTTGGAGTTAGCGGGAGGCCCCTACGAGCAGTACTTC. Translating gives CASSLELAGGPYEQYF. The whole variable domain, remainder taken from reference TRBV5-5 and TRBJ2-7, is DAGVTQSPTHLIKTRGQQVTLRCSPISGHKSVSWYQQVLGQGPQFIFQYYEKEERGRGNFPDRFSARQFPNYSSELNVNALLLGDSALYLCASSLELAGGPYEQYFGPGTRLTVT.

V gene TRBV12-3 or TRBV12-4 combines with J gene TRBJ1-3; D not certain. The germline V and J ends were trimmed by 7 bases and 9 bases, with 10 bases remaining between them. This CDR3 region has 11 residues. CDR3 in amino acids: CASTDESTIYF. The CDR3 bases are TGTGCCAGCACCGACGAAAGCACCATATATTTT.

The chain uses TRBV4-2 and TRBJ1-4; D uncertain. Per germline, CDR1 LGHNA and CDR2 YNFKEQ. The CDR3 totals 15 residues. Deletions cut 0 bases from V and 8 bases from J, with 13 bases between. As DNA, the CDR3 is TGTGCCAGCAGCCAAGATGGCCCTCCAGACGAAAAACTGTTTTTT. The encoded protein is CASSQDGPPDEKLFF.

The V gene is TRBV3-1 (or the pseudogene TRBV3-2), the J gene TRBJ1-3, with unresolved D. V was clipped by 4 bases and J by 4 bases, with 14 bases between them. This CDR3 is 15 amino acids long. From germline, CDR1 is LGHDT and CDR2 YNNKEL (reference sequence). CDR3 in amino acids: CASSLGAAKGNTIYF. The CDR3, as DNA: TGTGCCAGCAGCCTCGGAGCGGCGAAGGGAAACACCATATATTTT.

This clone was observed a single time. For the CDR3, the DNA is TGTGCCAGCAGTTACTCGACAGGGATCGACTCACCCCTCCACTTT. It translates to CASSYSTGIDSPLHF. This chain joins TRBV6-5 and TRBJ1-6; 7 nucleotides match TRBD1. This CDR3 contains 15 residues. Trimming at V came to 0 bases and at J to 10 bases, leaving 6 bases not matched to a gene. The V gene's germline CDR1 is MNHEY and CDR2 SVGAGI.

Points on this clone: Distinct nucleotide sequences in the sample also encode this CDR3. The V call is TRBV18, the J call TRBJ1-1; no clear D. V lost 3 bases, J lost 0 bases, and 8 bases lay in between. Germline-derived CDR1 and CDR2 are KGHSH and LQKENI. CDR3 length equals 14 residues. The CDR3 DNA follows: TGTGCCAGCTCACCTCAAGGAATGAACACTGAAGCTTTCTTT. It yields the protein CASSPQGMNTEAFF.

The chain joins TRBV6-2 or TRBV6-3 to TRBJ2-7, with D tentatively TRBD2 (6 bases). V was trimmed by 0 bases and J by 6 bases, leaving 9 bases between them. This CDR3 region has 13 residues. Germline V gene sequence: CDR1 MNHEY, CDR2 SVGEGT. The CDR3 sequence is CASSYSGGREQYF. For the CDR3, the DNA is TGTGCCAGCAGTTACTCGGGGGGTCGCGAGCAGTACTTC.

This rearrangement joins TRBV4-1 to TRBJ2-1; 9 bases map to TRBD2. The J segment lost 5 bases and the V segment lost 1 base, leaving 9 bases of the junction unmatched. This CDR3 is 17 amino acids long. Germline values: CDR1 MGHRA, CDR2 YSYEKL. The CDR3 protein is CASSQGPGLARHNEQFF. CDR3 in DNA: TGCGCCAGCAGCCAAGGGCCGGGACTAGCCAGGCACAATGAGCAGTTCTTC.

The V and J genes are TRBV4-2 and TRBJ1-2, with 8 bases aligning to TRBD1. The junction had 2 bases not matched to a gene; V was cut back by 5 bases and J by 0 bases. This CDR3 has 14 residues. Germline CDR1 and CDR2: LGHNA and YNFKEQ. The DNA of the CDR3 is TGTGCCAGCAGCGGACAGGGATCTAACTATGGCTACACCTTC. This translates into CASSGQGSNYGYTF.

The chain links TRBV6-5 to TRBJ1-3, with unresolved D. Trimming removed 5 bases from V and 0 bases from J, with 8 bases in between. Germline CDR1 reads MNHEY; CDR2 reads SVGAGI. The CDR3 consists of 14 residues. The CDR3, as DNA: TGTGCCAGCAGTCTACGGAGCTCTGGAAACACCATATATTTT. This translates into CASSLRSSGNTIYF.

This chain uses TRBV6-5 with TRBJ2-7; unclear D gene. The CDR3 loop spans 14 amino acids. Germline V CDR1 and CDR2: MNHEY, SVGAGI. The ends were cut back, 6 bases at V and 5 bases at J, with 17 bases in the middle. CDR3 residues: CASRGLGSGNEQYF. In DNA form, the CDR3 reads TGTGCCAGCAGGGGTTTAGGTTCTGGCAACGAGCAGTACTTC.

V usage is TRBV5-1 and J usage is TRBJ1-1; D call uncertain. V gave up 3 bases and J gave up 3 bases, with 12 bases separating them. The germline CDR1 and CDR2 sequences are SGHRS and YFSETQ. CDR3 length equals 14 residues. The DNA of the CDR3 is TGCGCCAGCAGCTCCACAAAGTGGGACACTGAAGCTTTCTTT. Its translation: CASSSTKWDTEAFF.

The J gene is TRBJ1-5, the V gene TRBV4-1, with no clear D. V lost 0 bases, J lost 2 bases, and 17 bases lay in between. The CDR3 is made up of 18 amino acids. CDR1 is MGHRA, CDR2 YSYEKL, per germline. This CDR3 is CASSQELREAIGNQPQHF. In nucleotides, the CDR3 is TGCGCCAGCAGCCAAGAATTGCGGGAGGCTATAGGCAATCAGCCCCAGCATTTT.

The chain employs TRBV6-1 and TRBJ2-7, with 9 nucleotides matching TRBD2. Germline CDR1 is MNHNS and CDR2 is SASEGT. The CDR3 has 15 residues. V was clipped by 4 bases and J by 2 bases; unmatched bases: 6. The CDR3 DNA sequence: TGTGCCAGCAGTGTAGCTAGCGGGACGCCCTACGAGCAGTACTTC. Residues: CASSVASGTPYEQYF.

The J gene is TRBJ2-3, the V gene TRBV7-2; TRBD1 matches at 9 bases. This CDR3 has 17 residues. V dropped 5 bases and J dropped 2; count of bases not matched to a gene: 11. The germline CDR1 and CDR2 sequences are SGHTA and FQGNSA. The CDR3 region is CASSTPRTGAFTDTQYF. CDR3 sequence (DNA): TGTGCCAGCAGCACACCAAGGACAGGGGCCTTCACAGATACGCAGTATTTT.

The CDR3 sequence is CASSEFGGWDSSYEQYF. The CDR3 region has the DNA TGTGCCAGCAGTGAATTTGGAGGATGGGACAGCTCCTACGAGCAGTACTTC. The gene calls are TRBV6-1 and TRBJ2-7; 7 nucleotides match TRBD1. CDR1 and CDR2 from the germline V gene are MNHNS and SASEGT. The CDR3 length is 17 residues. V gave up 2 bases and J gave up 0 bases; unmatched junction bases: 10.

A word on this clone: The germline gene is not matched at one end of the junction; a read error may be the cause. This chain joins TRBV27 and TRBJ2-3, with TRBD2 matching 7 bases. This CDR3 contains 15 residues. In germline, CDR1 is MNHEY, CDR2 SMNVEV (reference sequence). CDR3 protein: CVSSWSGAYTDTQYF. DNA of the CDR3: TGTGTCAGCAGTTGGAGCGGGGCGTACACAGATACGCAGTATTTT.